One and the same sample provided the 14 T cell receptor beta chains below, sequenced in a study of cytomegalovirus exposure and HLA in healthy donors. PCR was performed using 60 Vbeta and 13 Jbeta primers. The repertoire was sequenced with immunoSEQ multiplex PCR; TCRdb's copy has only in-frame clones and lacks some. The sample shows over 120,000 clones, 60% to 80% of them seen only once. Input material: PBMCs. These receptors originate from a male donor in good health and CMV-seronegative.

The table lists this clone with a few counts. The chain joins TRBV19 to TRBJ1-2, with 7 bases fitting TRBD1. Germline trimming cut 3 bases from V and 3 bases from J; bases unmatched to any gene: 4. Germline V lookup: CDR1 LNHDA, CDR2 SQIVND (reference sequence). The CDR3 covers 14 residues. CDR3 residues: CASSIGQGDYGYTF. In DNA, the CDR3 is TGTGCCAGTAGTATTGGGCAGGGGGACTATGGCTACACCTTC.

This clone was counted only a few times. The chain joins TRBV6-6 to TRBJ1-4; D perhaps matches TRBD1 (5 bases). This CDR3 has 13 amino acids. Germline assignment: CDR1 MNHNY and CDR2 SVGAGI (reference sequence). Trimming cost V 7 bases and J 8 bases, with 14 bases left between them. CDR3 loop: CASIPLGGEKLFF. In DNA form, the CDR3 reads TGTGCCAGCATCCCCTTGGGGGGGGAAAAACTGTTTTTT.

V and J are TRBV7-2 and TRBJ2-1; 10 positions match TRBD2. The CDR3 sequence is 17 residues long. Germline V gene lookup returns CDR1 SGHTA and CDR2 FQGNSA. After removal of 0 bases from V and 6 bases from J, the junction contained 8 bases not matched to a gene. The CDR3 loop reads CASSLAASGRIGNEQFF. The CDR3 DNA reads TGTGCCAGCAGCTTAGCCGCTAGCGGGAGAATCGGCAATGAGCAGTTCTTC.

This clone turned up a few times. The chain has TRBV4-1 and TRBJ2-5; the match to TRBD2 covers 11 bases. Germline V gene lookup returns CDR1 MGHRA and CDR2 YSYEKL. This CDR3 has 17 amino acids. Germline trimming cut 1 base from V and 4 bases from J; bases unmatched to any gene: 8. CDR3: CASSQGYSGRARETQYF. The CDR3 DNA sequence: TGCGCCAGCAGCCAAGGGTATAGCGGGAGGGCCCGAGAGACCCAGTACTTC.

The J gene is TRBJ1-5, the V gene TRBV11-2, with 10 bases matching TRBD1. With 3 bases clipped from V and 2 bases from J, the junction kept 1 base outside the gene matches. Per germline, CDR1 SGHAT and CDR2 FQNNGV. The CDR3 runs 15 residues. This chain's CDR3 is CASSLGTGGNQPQHF. The CDR3, as DNA: TGTGCCAGCAGCTTGGGGACAGGGGGCAATCAGCCCCAGCATTTT.

The chain recombines TRBV6-4 with TRBJ2-7, with 11 positions matching TRBD2. With V trimmed by 6 bases and J by 3 bases, 4 bases remained unmatched. Germline values: CDR1 MRHNA, CDR2 SNTAGT. This CDR3 contains 14 residues. CDR3 sequence (DNA): TGTGCCAGCAGGGTTACTAGCGGGGGCTACGAGCAGTACTTC. Amino acids: CASRVTSGGYEQYF.

The chain's CDR3 is CASTSQSRQRTSYEQYF. The CDR3 nucleotides read TGTGCCAGCACTTCCCAAAGTCGCCAGCGGACCTCCTACGAGCAGTACTTC. The chain uses TRBV7-2 and TRBJ2-7; tentatively, D is TRBD2 (5 bases). The CDR3 is 17 residues long. Trimming cost V 7 bases and J 0 bases, with 22 bases left between them. Germline CDR1 SGHTA, CDR2 FQGNSA.

This chain links TRBV7-3 with TRBJ1-1; D remains ambiguous. The CDR3 spans 13 residues. V was shortened by 4 bases and J by 1 base, with 7 bases between the two germline ends. Germline CDR1 SGHTA, CDR2 FQGTGA. The CDR3 here is CASSWRQNTEAFF. CDR3 bases: TGTGCCAGCAGCTGGCGACAGAACACTGAAGCTTTCTTT.

The gene calls are TRBV7-9 and TRBJ2-3; 7 bases are shared with TRBD1. With V trimmed by 0 bases and J by 4 bases, 13 bases remained unmatched. CDR3 length equals 18 residues. Per the germline V gene, CDR1 is SEHNR and CDR2 is FQNEAQ (reference sequence). CDR3 coding DNA: TGTGCCAGCAGCTTAGCGCATACCTCTCTACAGGGGCCAGATACGCAGTATTTT. The encoded protein is CASSLAHTSLQGPDTQYF.

In its sample, this clone was seen once. This rearrangement joins TRBV6-5 to TRBJ2-5, with D possibly being TRBD1 (6 bases). The CDR3 length is 15 residues. Looked up from germline, CDR1 is MNHEY and CDR2 is SVGAGI. V dropped 6 bases and J dropped 5 bases, with 19 bases sitting between them. The CDR3 DNA reads as TGTGCCAGCAGGGGCCCTGTGGGGGCGGGTGAGACCCAGTACTTC. This sequence encodes CASRGPVGAGETQYF.

The chain combines TRBV6-6 with TRBJ2-5, with TRBD2 matching over 13 bases. The germline V gene encodes CDR1 MNHNY and CDR2 SVGAGI (reference sequence). With V trimmed by 6 bases and J by 5 bases, 6 bases remained unmatched. The CDR3 consists of 15 residues. The CDR3 DNA is TGTGCCAGCAGCCCCGGACTAGCGGGAGTGGAGACCCAGTACTTC. Amino acids: CASSPGLAGVETQYF.

The chain links TRBV27 to TRBJ2-3; TRBD2 aligns across 13 bases. CDR1 is MNHEY, CDR2 SMNVEV, per germline (reference sequence). This CDR3 comprises 16 residues. Trimming cost V 5 bases and J 2 bases; bases outside gene matches: 4. The CDR3 bases are TGTGCCAGCAGTCCGGGACTAGCGGGGATCACAGATACGCAGTATTTT. Amino acids: CASSPGLAGITDTQYF.

The chain carries TRBV6-5 and TRBJ1-1, with D uncertain. CDR1 is MNHEY and CDR2 is SVGAGI in the germline V gene. This CDR3 is built from 12 residues. V was clipped by 0 bases and J by 7 bases, with 6 bases between them. The CDR3: CASSYSSGEAFF. Written as DNA, the CDR3 is TGTGCCAGCAGTTACTCGAGTGGTGAAGCTTTCTTT.

This sequence joins TRBV7-2 and TRBJ2-2; D gene unclear. The CDR3 is made up of 15 amino acids. The ends were cut back, 1 base at V and 2 bases at J, with 8 bases in the middle. Germline V gene data show CDR1 as SGHTA and CDR2 as FQGNSA. CDR3: CASSLVPGNTGELFF. CDR3 bases: TGTGCCAGCAGCTTAGTCCCAGGAAACACCGGGGAGCTGTTTTTT.